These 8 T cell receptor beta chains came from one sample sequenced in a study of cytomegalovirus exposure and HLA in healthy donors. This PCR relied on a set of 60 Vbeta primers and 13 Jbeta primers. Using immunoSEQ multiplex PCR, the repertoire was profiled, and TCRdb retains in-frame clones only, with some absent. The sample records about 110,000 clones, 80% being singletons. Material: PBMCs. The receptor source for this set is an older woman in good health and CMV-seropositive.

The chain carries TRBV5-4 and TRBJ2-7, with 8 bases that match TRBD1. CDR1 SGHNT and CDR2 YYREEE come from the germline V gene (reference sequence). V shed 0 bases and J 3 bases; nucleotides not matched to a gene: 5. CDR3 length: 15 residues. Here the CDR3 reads CASSLGTGLVYEQYF. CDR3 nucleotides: TGTGCCAGCAGCTTGGGGACAGGGCTCGTCTACGAGCAGTACTTC. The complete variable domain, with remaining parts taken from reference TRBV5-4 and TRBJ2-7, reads ETGVTQSPTHLIKTRGQQVTLRCSSQSGHNTVSWYQQALGQGPQFIFQYYREEENGRGNFPPRFSGLQFPNYSSELNVNALELDDSALYLCASSLGTGLVYEQYFGPGTRLTVT.

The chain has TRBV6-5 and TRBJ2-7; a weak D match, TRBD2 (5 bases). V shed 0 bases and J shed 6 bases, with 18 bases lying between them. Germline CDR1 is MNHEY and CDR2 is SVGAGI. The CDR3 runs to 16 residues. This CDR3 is CASSYSTGRLGSEQYF. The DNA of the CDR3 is TGTGCCAGCAGTTACTCGACGGGAAGGCTAGGGAGCGAGCAGTACTTC.

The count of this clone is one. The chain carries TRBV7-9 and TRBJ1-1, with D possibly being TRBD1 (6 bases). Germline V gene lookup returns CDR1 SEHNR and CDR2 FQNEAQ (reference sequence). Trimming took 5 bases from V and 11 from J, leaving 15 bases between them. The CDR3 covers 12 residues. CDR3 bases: TGTGCCAGCAGCCCCCGGACAGCTCCCGCTTTCTTT. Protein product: CASSPRTAPAFF.

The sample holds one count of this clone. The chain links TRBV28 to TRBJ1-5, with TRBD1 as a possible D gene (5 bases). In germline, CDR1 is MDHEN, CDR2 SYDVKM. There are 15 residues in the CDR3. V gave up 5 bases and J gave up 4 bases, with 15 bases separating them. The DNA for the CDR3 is TGTGCCAGCAGTCTGACAGTCTTTGGGAATCAGCCCCAGCATTTT. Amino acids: CASSLTVFGNQPQHF.

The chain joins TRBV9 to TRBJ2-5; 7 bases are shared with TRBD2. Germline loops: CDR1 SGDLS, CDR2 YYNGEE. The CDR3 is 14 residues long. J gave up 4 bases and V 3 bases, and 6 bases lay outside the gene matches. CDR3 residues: CASSGGGGGETQYF. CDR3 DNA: TGTGCCAGCAGCGGGGGGGGAGGAGGAGAGACCCAGTACTTC.

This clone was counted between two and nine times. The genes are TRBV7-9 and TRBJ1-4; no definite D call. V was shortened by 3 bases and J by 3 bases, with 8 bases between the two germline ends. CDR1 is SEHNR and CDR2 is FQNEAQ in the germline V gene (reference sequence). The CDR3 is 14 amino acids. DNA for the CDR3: TGTGCCAGCAGCTTCCCTGACTCTAATGAAAAACTGTTTTTT. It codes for CASSFPDSNEKLFF.

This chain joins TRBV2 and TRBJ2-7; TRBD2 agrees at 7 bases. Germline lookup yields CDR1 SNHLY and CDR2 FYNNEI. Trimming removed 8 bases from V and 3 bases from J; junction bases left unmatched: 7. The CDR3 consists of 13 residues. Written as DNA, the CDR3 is TGTGCCAGCCGGGGGGTCCTTGGCTACGAGCAGTACTTC. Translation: CASRGVLGYEQYF.

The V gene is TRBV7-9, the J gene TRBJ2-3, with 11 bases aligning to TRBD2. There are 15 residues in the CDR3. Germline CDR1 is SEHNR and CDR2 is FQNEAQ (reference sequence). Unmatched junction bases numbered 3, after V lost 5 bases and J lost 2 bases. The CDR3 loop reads CASSPTSGNTDTQYF. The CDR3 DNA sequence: TGTGCCAGCAGCCCGACTAGCGGGAACACAGATACGCAGTATTTT.